These T cell receptor beta chains were read from a single sample in a study of blood T cell repertoires in COVID-19. The method was immunoSEQ multiplex PCR; TCRdb's version includes in-frame clones alone and lacks a portion of them. The table has 240,000 or so clones, approximately 90% seen once. The material sequenced was PBMCs or T cells enriched from blood (not recorded which). The receptors originated from a man over 45 who had been exposed to COVID-19. The CDR3 runs from the conserved cysteine through the conserved F or W. D genes are given only for firm matches. Clone sizes are given selectively: once, few, many, or a class where the clone is expanded.

>TRBJ2-7|TRBV4-1|.|.
TGCGCCAGCAGCCAAGAGGCCCAACTAGGTCGCGAGCAGTACTTC
CASSQEAQLGREQYF
>TRBJ2-7|TRBV11-1|.|.
TGTGCCAGCAGCTCAATCCGGGACAACTCCTACGAGCAGTACTTC
CASSSIRDNSYEQYF
>TRBJ2-2|TRBV28|.|.
TGTGCCAGCAGTTTAATCGGTCATAGCATCAAAAACGGGGAGCTGTTTTTT
CASSLIGHSIKNGELFF
>TRBJ1-2|TRBV2|.|.
TGTGCCAGCAGCGACTGGGACATTGGTATCTATGGCTACACCTTC
CASSDWDIGIYGYTF
>TRBJ1-1|TRBV5-1|TRBD1|.
TGCGCCAGCAGCTTTCAGGGGGAAACTGAAGCTTTCTTT
CASSFQGETEAFF
>TRBJ2-2|TRBV5-4|TRBD1|.
TGTGCCAGCAGCTTGGTAATCGGGACAGAGAACACCGGGGAGCTGTTTTTT
CASSLVIGTENTGELFF
>TRBJ1-1|TRBV6-5|TRBD1|.
TGTGCCAGCAGTCATGGGGACAGGCTGAACACTGAAGCTTTCTTT
CASSHGDRLNTEAFF
>TRBJ2-2|TRBV18|TRBD1|.
TGTGCCAGCTCACCGGGACAGACCACCGGGGAGCTGTTTTTT
CASSPGQTTGELFF
>TRBJ1-2|TRBV28|.|.
TGTGCCAGCACTAGCCAGTGGACCGCCCCCATTTATGGCTACACCTTC
CASTSQWTAPIYGYTF
>TRBJ2-1|TRBV18|.|.
TGTGCCAGCTCCCAAGCGGCCTACAATGAGCAGTTCTTC
CASSQAAYNEQFF
>TRBJ2-1|TRBV7-3|.|.
TGTGCCAGCAGCTTAGGCCTCAACAATGAGCAGTTCTTC
CASSLGLNNEQFF
>TRBJ2-2|TRBV19|TRBD2|.
TGTGCCAGTAGTAGCGGGAGGGCCGTCGGGGAGCTGTTTTTT
CASSSGRAVGELFF
>TRBJ1-5|TRBV24-1|.|once
TGTGCCACCAGTGATTCGGCGGCAGGGAGCAATCAGCCCCAGCATTTT
CATSDSAAGSNQPQHF
>TRBJ2-4|TRBV16|.|.
TGTGCCAGCAGCCAATTGGTACCCGCGGGGGCCAAAAACATTCAGTACTTC
CASSQLVPAGAKNIQYF
>TRBJ2-7|TRBV5-5|TRBD1|once
TGTGCCAGCCTTAAGACAGGGACCTACGAGCAGTACTTC
CASLKTGTYEQYF
>TRBJ1-6|TRBV14|.|.
TGTGCCAGCAGCTCGGGATTTCTCCTCCACTTT
CASSSGFLLHF
>TRBJ1-5|TRBV10-3|.|.
TGTGCCATCAGGGAAGGGGGAAGCAATCAGCCCCAGCATTTT
CAIREGGSNQPQHF
>TRBJ1-1|TRBV11-2|.|once
TGTGCCAGCACTCTACACCGGGGGAACACTGAAGCTTTCTTT
CASTLHRGNTEAFF
>TRBJ2-2|TRBV19|.|.
TGTGCCAGTAGCCGAAGGTCGGGGTTTCGCACCGGGGAGCTGTTTTTT
CASSRRSGFRTGELFF
>TRBJ1-4|TRBV5-1|.|.
TGCGCCAGCAGCTTGGGTTTCTTAGAAAAACTGTTTTTT
CASSLGFLEKLFF
>TRBJ2-1|TRBV11-2|.|.
TGTGCCAGCAGGCTGGCACATGGTGAGCAGTTCTTC
CASRLAHGEQFF
>TRBJ1-4|TRBV3-1/TRBV3-2|TRBD1|.
TGTGCCAGCAGCACCCGACAGGGGACAGGAGAAAAACTGTTTTTT
CASSTRQGTGEKLFF